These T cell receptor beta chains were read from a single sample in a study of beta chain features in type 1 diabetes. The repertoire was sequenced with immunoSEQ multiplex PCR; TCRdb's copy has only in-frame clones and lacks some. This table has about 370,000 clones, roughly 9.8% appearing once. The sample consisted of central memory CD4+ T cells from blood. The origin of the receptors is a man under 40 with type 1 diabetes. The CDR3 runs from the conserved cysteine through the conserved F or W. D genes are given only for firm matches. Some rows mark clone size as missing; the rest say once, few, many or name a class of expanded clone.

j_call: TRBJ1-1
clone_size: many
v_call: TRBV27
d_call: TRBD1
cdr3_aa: CASSWGQGTNTEAFF
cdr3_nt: TGTGCCAGCAGTTGGGGACAGGGGACGAACACTGAAGCTTTCTTT

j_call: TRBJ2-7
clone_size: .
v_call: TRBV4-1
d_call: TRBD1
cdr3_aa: CASSQARDRDEQYF
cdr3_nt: TGCGCCAGCAGCCAAGCCCGGGACAGGGACGAGCAGTACTTC

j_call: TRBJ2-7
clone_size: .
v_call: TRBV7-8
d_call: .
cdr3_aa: CASSLGPNEQYF
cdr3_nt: TGTGCCAGCAGCTTGGGTCCGAACGAGCAGTACTTC

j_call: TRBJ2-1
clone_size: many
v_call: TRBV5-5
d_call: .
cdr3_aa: CASSEVVDEQFF
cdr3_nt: TGTGCCAGCAGCGAAGTCGTAGATGAGCAGTTCTTC

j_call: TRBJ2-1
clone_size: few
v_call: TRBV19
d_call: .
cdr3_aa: CASSTHRDLSSYNEQFF
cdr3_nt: TGTGCCAGTAGTACTCACAGGGACCTAAGCTCCTACAATGAGCAGTTCTTC

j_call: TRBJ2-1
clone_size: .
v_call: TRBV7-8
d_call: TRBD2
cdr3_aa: CASSPGLVSYNEQFF
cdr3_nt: TGTGCCAGCAGCCCCGGACTAGTCTCCTACAATGAGCAGTTCTTC

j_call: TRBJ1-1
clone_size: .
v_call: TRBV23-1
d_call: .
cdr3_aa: CASIMKGRLNTEAFF
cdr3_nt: TGCGCCAGCATCATGAAGGGTAGGCTGAACACTGAAGCTTTCTTT

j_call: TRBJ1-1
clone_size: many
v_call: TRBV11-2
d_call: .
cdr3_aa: CASSLGQSTEAFF
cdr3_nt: TGTGCCAGCAGCTTGGGGCAGAGCACTGAAGCTTTCTTT

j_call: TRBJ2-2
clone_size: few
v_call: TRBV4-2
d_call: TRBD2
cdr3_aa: CASSDLAGSNTGELFF
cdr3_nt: TGTGCCAGCAGTGATCTAGCGGGGTCGAACACCGGGGAGCTGTTTTTT

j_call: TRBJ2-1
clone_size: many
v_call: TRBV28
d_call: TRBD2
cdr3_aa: CASRGIREGHNEQFF
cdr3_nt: TGTGCCAGCAGGGGGATCAGGGAGGGTCACAATGAGCAGTTCTTC

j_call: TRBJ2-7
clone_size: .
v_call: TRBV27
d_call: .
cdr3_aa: CASSSPLNYEQYF
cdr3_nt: TGTGCCAGCAGTTCCCCCCTGAATTACGAGCAGTACTTC

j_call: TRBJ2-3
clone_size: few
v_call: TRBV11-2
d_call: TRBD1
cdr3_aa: CASSLGQAKGDTQYF
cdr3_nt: TGTGCCAGCAGCTTGGGACAGGCAAAGGGGGATACGCAGTATTTT

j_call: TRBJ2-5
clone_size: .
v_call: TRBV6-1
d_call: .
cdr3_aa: CASSPPGGETQYF
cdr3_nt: TGTGCCAGCAGTCCCCCCGGGGGCGAGACCCAGTACTTC

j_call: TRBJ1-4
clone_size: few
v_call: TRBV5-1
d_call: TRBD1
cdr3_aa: CASSVGQFNEKLFF
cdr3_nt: TGCGCCAGCAGCGTGGGACAGTTCAATGAAAAACTGTTTTTT

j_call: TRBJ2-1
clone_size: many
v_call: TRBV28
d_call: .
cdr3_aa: CASSSLGLASANEQFF
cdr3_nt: TGTGCCAGCAGTTCCCTCGGGCTAGCGTCCGCCAATGAGCAGTTCTTC

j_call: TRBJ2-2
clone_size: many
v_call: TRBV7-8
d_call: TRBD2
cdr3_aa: CASRQTSGSAGELFF
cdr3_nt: TGTGCCAGCAGACAGACTAGCGGGAGCGCCGGGGAGCTGTTTTTT

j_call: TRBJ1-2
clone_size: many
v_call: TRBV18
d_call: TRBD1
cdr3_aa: CASSPGRQGGTSGYGYTF
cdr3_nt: TGTGCCAGCTCACCAGGAAGACAGGGAGGAACTTCTGGCTATGGCTACACCTTC

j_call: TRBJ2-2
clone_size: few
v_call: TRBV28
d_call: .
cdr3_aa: CATPGTKNTGELFF
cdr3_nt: TGTGCCACCCCCGGGACAAAGAACACCGGGGAGCTGTTTTTT

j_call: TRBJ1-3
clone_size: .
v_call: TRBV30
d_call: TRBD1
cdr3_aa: CACQTGVSGNTIYF
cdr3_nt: TGTGCCTGCCAGACAGGGGTATCTGGAAACACCATATATTTT

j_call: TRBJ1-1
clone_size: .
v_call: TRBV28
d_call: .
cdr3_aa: CASRAPKLNTEAFF
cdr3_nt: TGTGCCAGCAGGGCACCTAAACTAAACACTGAAGCTTTCTTT

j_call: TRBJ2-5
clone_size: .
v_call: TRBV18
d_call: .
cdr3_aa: CASSQQALIQETQYF
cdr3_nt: TGTGCCAGCTCACAGCAGGCACTAATCCAAGAGACCCAGTACTTC

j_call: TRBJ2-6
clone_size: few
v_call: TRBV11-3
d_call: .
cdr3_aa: CASSPRSSRISGANVLTF
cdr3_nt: TGTGCCAGCAGCCCACGGTCTAGTAGGATCTCTGGGGCCAACGTCCTGACTTTC

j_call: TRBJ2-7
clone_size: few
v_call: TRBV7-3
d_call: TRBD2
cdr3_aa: CASSLGPGTNYEQYF
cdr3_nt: TGTGCCAGCAGCTTAGGGCCCGGGACTAACTACGAGCAGTACTTC

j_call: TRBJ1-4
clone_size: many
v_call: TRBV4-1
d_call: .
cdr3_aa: CASSQEAGREKLFF
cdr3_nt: TGCGCCAGCAGCCAAGAGGCGGGCAGGGAAAAACTGTTTTTT

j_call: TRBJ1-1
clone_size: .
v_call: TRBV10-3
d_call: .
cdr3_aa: CAISDQGGSTEAFF
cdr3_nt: TGTGCCATCAGTGATCAGGGAGGGAGCACTGAAGCTTTCTTT

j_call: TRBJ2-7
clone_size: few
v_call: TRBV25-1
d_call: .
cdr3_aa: CASSESGVVNEQYF
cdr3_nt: TGTGCCAGCAGTGAATCAGGGGTCGTTAACGAGCAGTACTTC

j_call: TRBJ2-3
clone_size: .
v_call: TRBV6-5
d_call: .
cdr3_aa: CASWRTSTDTQYF
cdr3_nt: TGTGCCAGCTGGCGGACTAGCACAGATACGCAGTATTTT

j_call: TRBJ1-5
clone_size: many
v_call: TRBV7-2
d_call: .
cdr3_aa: CASSRTGTDYQPQHF
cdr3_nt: TGTGCCAGCAGCCGCACCGGGACGGATTATCAGCCCCAGCATTTT

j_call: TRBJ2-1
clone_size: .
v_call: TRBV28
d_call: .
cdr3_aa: CASSRREQAYNEQFF
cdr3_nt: TGTGCCAGCAGTCGGAGGGAACAGGCCTACAATGAGCAGTTCTTC